This T cell receptor (beta chain) was captured by sequencing in a study of OX40 agonist ivuxolimab in advanced cancers. This CDR3 is 15 amino acids long. Trimming left V 0 bases short and J 1 base short, with 10 bases between. Germline lookup yields CDR1 SGHDN and CDR2 FVKESK. The repertoire was sequenced with immunoSEQ multiplex PCR; TCRdb's copy has only in-frame clones and lacks some. The repertoire consists of roughly 20,000 clones, with 83% occurring once and the leading ten covering 20%. This sequence joins TRBV14 and TRBJ2-7; no firm D call. The origin of this receptor is an adult with an advanced solid tumor such as melanoma, head and neck, liver or kidney cancer. This specimen was CD4+ or CD8+ T cells sorted from blood, taken in a trial of the OX40 agonist ivuxolimab. CDR3 nucleotides: TGTGCCAGCAGCCAAGATTGGGCAGCATCCTACGAGCAGTACTTC. This sequence encodes CASSQDWAASYEQYF. The full variable domain, rest sourced from reference TRBV14 and TRBJ2-7, is EAGVTQFPSHSVIEKGQTVTLRCDPISGHDNLYWYRRVMGKEIKFLLHFVKESKQDESGMPNNRFLAERTGGTYSTLKVQPAELEDSGVYFCASSQDWAASYEQYFGPGTRLTVT.